This paragraph covers one TCR beta chain sequence. Its specificity is not known. This record comes from a study of shared clonotypes between healthy human individuals. Study overall: The cohort had two women and a few men, ages 18 to 49.

TCRdb's copy holds only in-frame clones and misses some; the assay was immunoSEQ multiplex PCR. This table holds under 2,000,000 clones, about 95% found once. General study findings and limits: Sequencing of the sorted subsets was shown by rarefaction to be incomplete despite large depth.

V dropped 0 bases and J dropped 6 bases, with 12 bases sitting between them. This CDR3 is 15 amino acids long. Germline CDR1 is SEHNR and CDR2 is FQNEAQ (reference sequence). Only CD45RO-negative cells positively selected for CCR7 counted as naive CD8 cells, so terminally differentiated effector memory CD45RA+ cells were excluded. The sample comprised naive CD8+ T cells sorted from blood. This receptor was obtained from a man between 18 and 29 years old in good health. This rearrangement joins TRBV7-9 to TRBJ2-1; no clear D. CDR3 protein: CASSLAHITGNEQFF. CDR3 in DNA: TGTGCCAGCAGCTTAGCCCACATAACGGGCAATGAGCAGTTCTTC.